These T cell receptor beta chains were read from a single sample in a study of beta chain features in type 1 diabetes. Here immunoSEQ multiplex PCR was the method, and the copy in TCRdb shows in-frame clones only, minus some. The sample lists 310,000 or so clones, around 9% occurring once. Source material: central memory CD4+ T cells from blood. Every receptor here comes from a young man with type 1 diabetes. Each CDR3 is given with its conserved first and last residue. The D gene is left open where the match is weak. Rows give clone size only sometimes, using once, few, many, or a class for an expanded clone.

size: few; J: TRBJ2-1; V: TRBV20-1; D: .; CDR3: CSAALRNEQFF; DNA: TGCAGTGCTGCGCTCCGGAATGAGCAGTTCTTC
size: .; J: TRBJ2-2; V: TRBV5-1; D: TRBD2; CDR3: CASSPSGGIDTGELFF; DNA: TGCGCCAGCAGCCCTTCCGGGGGGATCGACACCGGGGAGCTGTTTTTT
size: few; J: TRBJ2-3; V: TRBV7-2; D: TRBD2; CDR3: CASSLGRASGGKEYF; DNA: TGTGCCAGCAGCTTAGGGAGGGCTAGCGGGGGAAAGGAGTATTTT
size: many; J: TRBJ2-6; V: TRBV4-3; D: .; CDR3: CASSQGALGASLGANVLTF; DNA: TGCGCCAGCAGCCAAGGAGCCCTTGGCGCCTCTCTAGGGGCCAACGTCCTGACTTTC
size: .; J: TRBJ2-5; V: TRBV7-2; D: .; CDR3: CASSSQSGRPETQYF; DNA: TGTGCCAGCAGCTCACAATCGGGGCGACCGGAGACCCAGTACTTC
size: few; J: TRBJ2-7; V: TRBV6-6; D: .; CDR3: CASRLEERQYF; DNA: TGTGCCAGCCGCTTAGAGGAGAGACAGTACTTC
size: many; J: TRBJ2-4; V: TRBV19; D: .; CDR3: CASRPTEAGPNIQYF; DNA: TGTGCCAGTAGACCCACGGAGGCAGGGCCGAACATTCAGTACTTC
size: few; J: TRBJ2-3; V: TRBV6-6; D: .; CDR3: CASSLGHTDTQYF; DNA: TGTGCCAGCAGTCTCGGTCACACAGATACGCAGTATTTT
size: few; J: TRBJ2-3; V: TRBV2; D: .; CDR3: CASSAGLQRDTQYF; DNA: TGTGCCAGCAGTGCTGGCCTTCAGAGGGATACGCAGTATTTT
size: .; J: TRBJ1-2; V: TRBV27; D: TRBD1; CDR3: CASSFAGGYGYTF; DNA: TGTGCCAGCAGCTTCGCAGGGGGCTATGGCTACACCTTC
size: .; J: TRBJ2-1; V: TRBV28; D: TRBD2; CDR3: CASSQPRTSGDEEQFF; DNA: TGTGCCAGCAGTCAGCCCCGGACTAGCGGGGACGAAGAGCAGTTCTTC
size: few; J: TRBJ1-1; V: TRBV7-2; D: .; CDR3: CASSRRVENTEAFF; DNA: TGTGCCAGCAGCCGGCGTGTGGAGAACACTGAAGCTTTCTTT
size: few; J: TRBJ1-2; V: TRBV29-1; D: TRBD1; CDR3: CSAGGGLEGYTF; DNA: TGCAGCGCAGGGGGCGGGCTTGAGGGCTACACCTTC
size: .; J: TRBJ1-5; V: TRBV29-1; D: .; CDR3: CSVLVEGQPQHF; DNA: TGCAGCGTTCTCGTGGAAGGTCAGCCCCAGCATTTT
size: .; J: TRBJ1-1; V: TRBV18; D: TRBD1; CDR3: CASSLGQRNTEAFF; DNA: TGTGCCAGCTCGCTGGGACAGCGCAACACTGAAGCTTTCTTT